The entry below gives a single T cell receptor (beta chain) sequence along with its context. Time point specified: patch test 3, about 24 weeks after DPC sensitization. Documented treatment: therapeutic diphenylcyclopropenone sensitization with weekly scalp DPC. The source of the sample is a study of human T cells and chemical hapten exposure. One entry per CDR3 protein, called by TCRdb with MiXCR from the RACE reads. This sample has about 82,000 distinct CDR3 sequences, with 10% to 15% found just once. Germline-derived CDR1 and CDR2 are DFQATT and SNEGSKA (reference sequence). V lost 6 bases to trimming and J lost 6 bases, with 15 bases between them. The CDR3 covers 13 residues.

This sequence was found in a woman aged 45-65 years with alopecia areata. Some clones in this sample may be carry-over from other donors' samples. The chain joins TRBV20-1 to TRBJ2-1; D unclear. Sequences were derived from whole blood, sampled in connection with sensitization to the hapten diphenylcyclopropenone (DPC). The CDR3 DNA reads TGCAGTGCCCGAGAGGCCCCGGTCAATGAGCAGTTCTTC. As protein: CSAREAPVNEQFF.